This TCR beta chain originates from a study of spatial heterogeneity in lung cancer (dated 2019 in TCRdb). In terms of the full investigation: More beta-chain than alpha-chain transcripts were consistently detected, likely reflecting higher beta-chain transcript abundance. In the raw uncorrected reads, each unique combination of TCR and UMI appeared more than ten times on average. In non-small cell lung cancer, the study made a quantitative comparison of TCR alpha and beta repertoires among multiple tumor regions, matched nontumor lung and blood. TCR repertoire features were related to nonsynonymous mutation counts determined by whole-exome sequencing of tumor tissue. Both alpha and beta chains were TCR-sequenced in samples taken at surgery, namely 220 tumor regions, 62 to 70 matched nontumor lung samples and around 53 PBMC samples. Overall study results and their limits: Ubiquitous expanded tumor TCRs were detected in blood more often at tumor resection than at routine follow-up. Confirming at a functional level the hypothesis that regional TCRs recognize regional mutations was considered to require additional single-cell paired TCR alpha and beta sequencing.

Explained via the paper, the time point label denotes: sample taken at primary tumor resection. Samples were obtained from 70 to 85 patients with early-stage, untreated non-small cell lung cancer from the lung TRACERx cohort. TCR sequencing used whole RNA extracted from tumor and nontumor lung tissue, or from cryopreserved PBMC samples, without cell sorting. Patients were selected for TCR sequencing only if sufficient RNA was available from at least two tumor regions. Trimming removed 1 base from V and 1 base from J, leaving 22 bases between the germline ends. Measured from the cysteine to the phenylalanine, the CDR3 is 19 residues long. The sequence is cut down to CDR3 DNA, 57 bases in frame from base 1. CDR1 SGHVS and CDR2 FNYEAQ are derived from the germline V gene. Libraries were built with 5' RACE. This sample was sequenced with a NextSeq 500. In the TCR library protocol, a unique molecular identifier was attached to each TCR cDNA molecule so that PCR and sequencing errors could be corrected. The paper's data handling went like this. Decombinator tools were used for TCR identification, UMI-based error correction and CDR3 extraction. TCRs above a frequency of 2 per 1,000, corresponding to the top 1% of the tumor frequency distribution, were defined as expanded. Renyi diversity was computed with the R vegan package after each repertoire had been subsampled 100 times to 5,000 TCRs. To build CDR3 similarity networks, amino acid triplet string-kernel similarity was used, and CDR3s were connected when their pairwise similarity was above 0.82. Clones were called with MiXCR by TCRdb after fastp trimmed the public reads at Q25, and only in-frame beta chains were retained. A single entry per CDR3 protein holds the most common genes and DNA from its merged rows. Here the V and J calls rest on TCRdb's processing, not on the authors' analysis. The sample table lists just under 95,000 distinct CDR3 sequences, about 12% of them with a count of one. The top ten clonotypes cover 35% to 45% of the sample.

The table lists this clonotype with a few counts. The specificity of this receptor is unknown. Base-call qualities are not available, and no considerably larger clone is one nucleotide away. Recombination joined TRBV7-6 with TRBJ1-1; possibly the D gene is TRBD1, per 5 matching bases. The sequence came from a male donor with early-stage non-small cell lung cancer. Specimen: PBMCs, collected at surgery. The bases read TGTGCCAGCAGCTTAGGTTTGGGACCACTCAATAGTCGGAACACTGAAGCTTTCTTT. Its protein product is CASSLGLGPLNSRNTEAFF. When the CDR3 is completed using the reference TRBV7-6 and TRBJ1-1 genes on either side, the full variable domain is GAGVSQSPRYKVTKRGQDVALRCDPISGHVSLYWYRQALGQGPEFLTYFNYEAQQDKSGLPNDRFSAERPEGSISTLTIQRTEQRDSAMYRCASSLGLGPLNSRNTEAFFGQGTRLTVV.